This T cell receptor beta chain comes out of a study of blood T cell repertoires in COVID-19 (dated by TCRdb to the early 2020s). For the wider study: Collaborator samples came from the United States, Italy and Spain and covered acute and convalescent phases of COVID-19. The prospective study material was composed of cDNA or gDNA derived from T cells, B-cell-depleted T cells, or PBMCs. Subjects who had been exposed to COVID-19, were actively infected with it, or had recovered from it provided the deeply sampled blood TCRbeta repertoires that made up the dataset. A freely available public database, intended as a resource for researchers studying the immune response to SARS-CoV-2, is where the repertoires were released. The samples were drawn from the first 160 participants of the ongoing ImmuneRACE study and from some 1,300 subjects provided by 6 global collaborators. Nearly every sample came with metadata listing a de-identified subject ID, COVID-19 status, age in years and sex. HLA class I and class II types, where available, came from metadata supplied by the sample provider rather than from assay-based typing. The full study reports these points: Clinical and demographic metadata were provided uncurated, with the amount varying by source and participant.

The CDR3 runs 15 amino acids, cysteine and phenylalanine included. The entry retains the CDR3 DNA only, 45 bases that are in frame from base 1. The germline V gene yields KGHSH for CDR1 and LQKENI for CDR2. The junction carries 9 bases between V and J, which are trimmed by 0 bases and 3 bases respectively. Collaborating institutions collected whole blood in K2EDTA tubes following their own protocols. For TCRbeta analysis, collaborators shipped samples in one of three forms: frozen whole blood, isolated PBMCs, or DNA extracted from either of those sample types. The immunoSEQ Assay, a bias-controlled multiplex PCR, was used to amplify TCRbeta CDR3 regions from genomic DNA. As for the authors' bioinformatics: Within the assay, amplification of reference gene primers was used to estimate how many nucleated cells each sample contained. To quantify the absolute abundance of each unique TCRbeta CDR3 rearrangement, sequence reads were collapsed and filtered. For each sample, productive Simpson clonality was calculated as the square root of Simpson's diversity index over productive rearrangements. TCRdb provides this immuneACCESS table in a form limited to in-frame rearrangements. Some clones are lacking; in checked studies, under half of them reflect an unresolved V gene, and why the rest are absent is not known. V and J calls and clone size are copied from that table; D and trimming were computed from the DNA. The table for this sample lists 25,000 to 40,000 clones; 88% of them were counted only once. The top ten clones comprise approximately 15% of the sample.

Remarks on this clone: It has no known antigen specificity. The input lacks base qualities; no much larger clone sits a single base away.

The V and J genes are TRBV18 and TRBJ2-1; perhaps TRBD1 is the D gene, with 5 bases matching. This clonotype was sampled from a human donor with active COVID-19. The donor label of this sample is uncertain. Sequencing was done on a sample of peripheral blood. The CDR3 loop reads CASSPPGVGYNEQFF. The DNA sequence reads TGTGCCAGCTCACCACCAGGGGTGGGCTACAATGAGCAGTTCTTC.